Each of the 29 T cell receptor beta chains below was sequenced from the same sample in a study of CD8+ T cells in alopecia areata. Following extraction, RNA underwent reverse transcription to cDNA, which served as the sequencing template. The method was immunoSEQ multiplex PCR; TCRdb's version includes in-frame clones alone and lacks a portion of them. The sample has 65,000 to 95,000 clones, about 53% seen once. The sample comprised NKG2D-high CD8+ T cells sorted from blood. The receptors come from a human donor with alopecia areata.

As DNA, the CDR3 is TGTGCCAGCAGATTCACGGGGAGCTCCTACGAGCAGTACTTC. This encodes CASRFTGSSYEQYF. The genes are TRBV28 and TRBJ2-7; tentatively, D is TRBD2 (5 bases). The CDR3 is 14 residues long. The ends were cut back, 6 bases at V and 0 bases at J, with 12 bases in the middle. CDR1 is MDHEN and CDR2 is SYDVKM in the germline V gene.

By proportion, this clone is medium-sized (0.01 to 0.1%). V usage is TRBV5-6 and J usage is TRBJ2-1; unclear D gene. Germline assignment: CDR1 SGHDT and CDR2 YYEEEE. CDR3 length: 11 amino acids. V was pared by 2 bases and J by 10 bases, with 7 bases between. For the CDR3, the DNA is TGTGCCAGCAGCTTAGCCCGCGAGCAGTTCTTC. It translates to CASSLAREQFF.

The chain links TRBV29-1 to TRBJ1-2, with D possibly matching TRBD1 (6 bases). This CDR3 comprises 15 residues. V was pared by 4 bases and J by 3 bases, with 18 bases between. CDR1 is SQVTM, CDR2 ANQGSEA, per germline. CDR3 region: CSVVDLEGGDYGYTF. The CDR3 DNA is TGCAGCGTTGTGGATCTAGAAGGGGGGGACTATGGCTACACCTTC.

In its sample, this clone was seen once. The chain uses TRBV5-1 and TRBJ2-2; D is unresolved. The CDR3 consists of 12 residues. CDR1 is SGHRS, CDR2 YFSETQ, per germline. Trimming pared 5 bases from V and 7 bases from J, leaving 9 bases between. CDR3 loop: CASSPDGGELFF. The CDR3 DNA reads as TGCGCCAGCAGTCCCGACGGCGGGGAGCTGTTTTTT.

This clone was recorded a few times. J is TRBJ2-5 and V is TRBV7-9, with D perhaps being TRBD1 or TRBD2 (5 bases each). Trimming removed 5 bases from V and 3 bases from J, with 13 bases in between. Germline V gives CDR1 SEHNR, CDR2 FQNEAQ (reference sequence). The CDR3 is made up of 14 amino acids. CDR3 loop: CASSRDHREETQYF. CDR3 coding DNA: TGTGCCAGCAGCCGGGACCATAGGGAAGAGACCCAGTACTTC.

This chain links TRBV6-5 with TRBJ2-7, with D perhaps TRBD2 (6 bases). With 8 bases removed from V and 5 bases from J, the gap between germline ends came to 19 bases. Germline assignment: CDR1 MNHEY and CDR2 SVGAGI. CDR3 length equals 14 residues. The CDR3 region is CASHPKAGPNEQYF. The DNA of the CDR3 is TGTGCCAGCCACCCCAAGGCGGGGCCCAACGAGCAGTACTTC.

The chain is built from TRBV6-6 and TRBJ2-3; TRBD2 is a possible D gene (5 bases). V lost 2 bases, J lost 5 bases, and 5 bases lay in between. Per the germline V gene, CDR1 is MNHNY and CDR2 is SVGAGI (reference sequence). The CDR3 totals 12 residues. This CDR3 is CASSYEGDTQYF. The DNA for the CDR3 is TGTGCCAGCAGTTACGAGGGAGATACGCAGTATTTT.

J is TRBJ2-2 and V is TRBV27, with 10 bases matching TRBD1. The CDR3 spans 16 residues. Per germline, CDR1 MNHEY and CDR2 SMNVEV (reference sequence). Losses at the gene ends were 4 bases for V and 1 base for J; bases not matched to a gene: 3. CDR3 residues: CASSWGTGENTGELFF. The CDR3 region has the DNA TGTGCCAGCAGTTGGGGGACAGGGGAGAACACCGGGGAGCTGTTTTTT.

This chain joins TRBV13 and TRBJ1-2, with D possibly TRBD1 on 6 matching bases. Deletions cut 3 bases from V and 6 bases from J, with 14 bases between. This CDR3 has 14 amino acids. From germline, CDR1 is PRHDT and CDR2 FYEKMQ (reference sequence). CDR3 in DNA: TGTGCCAGCAGCTTTTCTACAGGGTACGATGGCTACACCTTC. Protein sequence: CASSFSTGYDGYTF.

This chain links TRBV29-1 with TRBJ2-1; 9 bases map to TRBD2. CDR1 and CDR2 (germline): SQVTM, ANQGSEA. The CDR3 spans 15 residues. Germline trimming cut 6 bases from V and 1 base from J; bases unmatched to any gene: 7. CDR3 DNA: TGCAGCGTAAATAGCGGGAGCGGTTCCTACAATGAGCAGTTCTTC. This sequence encodes CSVNSGSGSYNEQFF.

The chain joins TRBV5-6 to TRBJ2-1; D ambiguous. The V gene lost 4 bases and the J gene lost 10 bases, with 12 bases spanning the gap. Germline V gene sequence: CDR1 SGHDT, CDR2 YYEEEE. CDR3 length equals 12 residues. CDR3 nucleotides: TGTGCCAGCAGCCTTAATACACCCGAGCAGTTCTTC. It yields the protein CASSLNTPEQFF. Using reference TRBV5-6 and TRBJ2-1 for the parts outside the CDR3, the full variable domain is DAGVTQSPTHLIKTRGQQVTLRCSPKSGHDTVSWYQQALGQGPQFIFQYYEEEERQRGNFPDRFSGHQFPNYSSELNVNALLLGDSALYLCASSLNTPEQFFGPGTRLTVL.

The chain is built from TRBV6-5 and TRBJ2-3; the match to TRBD2 covers 7 bases. The V gene end was trimmed by 7 bases and the J gene end by 4 bases; junction bases not matched to a gene: 5. CDR3 length: 13 amino acids. Germline lookup yields CDR1 MNHEY and CDR2 SVGAGI. The CDR3 sequence: CASTGLGPDTQYF. The CDR3 nucleotides are TGTGCCAGCACTGGACTAGGACCAGATACGCAGTATTTT.

This chain links TRBV29-1 with TRBJ2-7; D is perhaps TRBD1 (6 bases). The length of the CDR3 is 13 residues. V lost 6 bases, J lost 0 bases, and 12 bases lay in between. Germline V gene lookup returns CDR1 SQVTM and CDR2 ANQGSEA. As DNA, the CDR3 is TGCAGCGTCAACAGGGTCGACTCCTACGAGCAGTACTTC. It specifies CSVNRVDSYEQYF.

The V call is TRBV7-9, the J call TRBJ2-1; D may be TRBD1 or TRBD2 (5 bases each). This CDR3 spans 12 amino acids. Germline CDR1 is SEHNR and CDR2 is FQNEAQ (reference sequence). V was trimmed by 4 bases and J by 10 bases, leaving 11 bases between them. CDR3 nucleotide sequence: TGTGCCAGCAGCTCCCCAAGGGACGAGCAGTTCTTC. It encodes CASSSPRDEQFF.

V usage is TRBV29-1 and J usage is TRBJ2-1, with a tentative D call TRBD1 (6 bases). Between the trimmed V and J ends, which lost 7 bases and 2 bases, there was a span of 15 bases. The germline V gene encodes CDR1 SQVTM and CDR2 ANQGSEA. The CDR3 spans 14 residues. This CDR3 is CSATGTRAYNEQFF. In nucleotides, the CDR3 is TGCAGCGCAACCGGGACAAGGGCCTACAATGAGCAGTTCTTC.

The J gene is TRBJ2-7, the V gene TRBV6-5, with D perhaps TRBD1 (5 bases). Trimming took off 0 bases at V and 2 bases at J, with 8 bases between the two ends. CDR1 is MNHEY and CDR2 is SVGAGI in the germline V gene. The CDR3 sequence is 14 residues long. The CDR3: CASSYSGQPYEQYF. CDR3 nucleotides: TGTGCCAGCAGTTACTCCGGACAACCCTACGAGCAGTACTTC.

The J gene is TRBJ2-7, the V gene TRBV5-1; D not resolved. The V end was cut by 0 bases, the J end by 4 bases, with 5 bases between. The CDR3 length is 12 residues. Germline CDR1 SGHRS, CDR2 YFSETQ. The CDR3 loop is CASSLVGYEQYF. DNA of the CDR3: TGCGCCAGCAGCTTGGTGGGGTACGAGCAGTACTTC. The full variable domain, rest sourced from reference TRBV5-1 and TRBJ2-7, is KAGVTQTPRYLIKTRGQQVTLSCSPISGHRSVSWYQQTPGQGLQFLFEYFSETQRNKGNFPGRFSGRQFSNSRSEMNVSTLELGDSALYLCASSLVGYEQYFGPGTRLTVT.

The V gene is TRBV5-5, the J gene TRBJ1-5, with D tentatively TRBD1 (5 bases). This CDR3 is built from 14 residues. Trimming removed 1 base at V and 9 bases at J, with 14 bases between. CDR1 is SGHKS and CDR2 is YYEKEE in the germline V gene (reference sequence). The CDR3 reads CASSLRDGPLPQHF. CDR3 bases: TGTGCCAGCAGCTTGCGGGACGGACCCTTGCCCCAGCATTTT.

This clone was detected a few times. The rearrangement uses TRBV5-1 and TRBJ2-1; D not resolved. V lost 8 bases, J lost 8 bases, and 14 bases lay in between. The CDR3 consists of 12 residues. Germline V lookup: CDR1 SGHRS, CDR2 YFSETQ. This CDR3 reads CASRAAKDEQFF. The DNA of the CDR3 is TGCGCCAGTAGGGCGGCAAAGGATGAGCAGTTCTTC.

CDR3 loop: CASSLGHLNEKLFF. CDR3 DNA: TGTGCCAGCAGCTTGGGACACTTGAATGAAAAACTGTTTTTT. The chain employs TRBV13 and TRBJ1-4; possible D gene TRBD1, 6 bases. The CDR3 extends over 14 amino acids. V dropped 3 bases and J dropped 5 bases, with 10 bases sitting between them. The germline V gene encodes CDR1 PRHDT and CDR2 FYEKMQ (reference sequence).

Only a few counts were recorded for this clone. The rearrangement links TRBV29-1 to TRBJ1-1, with TRBD1 as a possible D gene (5 bases). The length of the CDR3 is 14 residues. The germline V and J ends were trimmed by 7 bases and 0 bases, with 15 bases remaining between them. Germline V gives CDR1 SQVTM, CDR2 ANQGSEA. The CDR3 nucleotides are TGCAGCGCCCCCGGGACGGAGATGAACACTGAAGCTTTCTTT. Translated, it gives CSAPGTEMNTEAFF.

The CDR3 DNA follows: TGCAGCGTTGAGGAACAGAGCTCTGGCTACACCTTC. Its protein product is CSVEEQSSGYTF. V is TRBV29-1 and J is TRBJ1-2; no clear D. Germline-derived CDR1 and CDR2 are SQVTM and ANQGSEA. The germline V and J ends were trimmed by 3 bases and 7 bases, with 12 bases remaining between them. This CDR3 spans 12 amino acids.

J is TRBJ1-2 and V is TRBV4-1; TRBD1 might be the D (5 bases). CDR3 length: 17 amino acids. In germline, CDR1 is MGHRA, CDR2 YSYEKL. The V end lost 4 bases, the J end lost 8 bases, and 26 bases lay between the germline ends. This chain's CDR3 is CASSLRWGRGGGDGYTF. CDR3 nucleotide sequence: TGCGCCAGCAGCCTAAGATGGGGCCGGGGAGGCGGCGACGGCTACACCTTC.

Here the CDR3 reads CASSLWGEETQYF. In DNA, the CDR3 is TGTGCCAGCAGCTTGTGGGGGGAAGAGACCCAGTACTTC. The chain uses TRBV5-4 and TRBJ2-5; possible D gene TRBD2, 6 bases. The CDR3 length is 13 residues. The germline gives CDR1 SGHNT, CDR2 YYREEE (reference sequence). With 1 base removed from V and 3 bases from J, the gap between germline ends came to 7 bases.

This clone has just a few counts. The chain has TRBV29-1 and TRBJ2-1; D remains ambiguous. Per germline, CDR1 SQVTM and CDR2 ANQGSEA. CDR3 size: 12 residues. The germline V and J ends were trimmed by 6 bases and 10 bases, with 16 bases remaining between them. The CDR3 bases are TGCAGCGTGGAGTTTGACAACGCGGAGCAGTTCTTC. It yields the protein CSVEFDNAEQFF.

The rearrangement uses TRBV5-1 and TRBJ1-2, with D perhaps TRBD1 (5 bases). Germline assignment: CDR1 SGHRS and CDR2 YFSETQ. Trimming took 5 bases from V and 7 from J, leaving 15 bases between them. CDR3 length equals 13 residues. The CDR3, as DNA: TGCGCCAGCAGTACTGACAGACCTAGTGGCTACACCTTC. Translation gives CASSTDRPSGYTF.

The chain is built from TRBV27 and TRBJ2-1, with D hard to call. Per germline, CDR1 MNHEY and CDR2 SMNVEV (reference sequence). This CDR3 region has 11 residues. V was pared by 2 bases and J by 7 bases, with 3 bases between. CDR3: CASSLLNEQFF. In nucleotides, the CDR3 is TGTGCCAGCAGTTTACTGAATGAGCAGTTCTTC.

The V and J genes are TRBV30 and TRBJ2-6, with D perhaps matching TRBD1 (5 bases). Between the trimmed V and J ends, which lost 5 bases and 2 bases, there was a span of 13 bases. This CDR3 comprises 15 residues. Germline V CDR1 and CDR2: GTSNPN, SVGIG (reference sequence). CDR3 amino acids: CAWEAPGTGANVLTF. The DNA of the CDR3 is TGTGCCTGGGAAGCCCCAGGGACTGGGGCCAACGTCCTGACTTTC.

V and J are TRBV13 and TRBJ2-7, with 13 bases lining up with TRBD2. Germline lookup yields CDR1 PRHDT and CDR2 FYEKMQ (reference sequence). V dropped 4 bases and J dropped 3; count of bases not matched to a gene: 6. The CDR3 is made up of 16 amino acids. The CDR3 sequence: CASSSPGTSGNYEQYF. The CDR3 DNA reads TGTGCCAGCAGCTCGCCCGGGACTAGCGGGAACTACGAGCAGTACTTC.